Below, 3 T cell receptor beta chains from the same sample are listed, as sequenced in a study of T cell responses to AZD1222 COVID-19 vaccine. Clones were sequenced by immunoSEQ multiplex PCR, and TCRdb holds only the in-frame ones, with some missing. The sample yields some 130,000 clones, roughly 90% seen once. The starting material was peripheral blood, obtained on day 0 of AZD1222 vaccination. The receptors were gathered from an adult in good health.

The table lists this clone with a count of one. The J gene is TRBJ1-1, the V gene TRBV5-8, with D perhaps TRBD1 (5 bases). The CDR3 totals 17 residues. Germline CDR1 reads SGHTS; CDR2 reads YDEGEE. V lost 4 bases to trimming and J lost 1 base, with 20 bases between them. The CDR3 spells CASSLDWGAGTNTEAFF. The DNA of the CDR3 is TGTGCCAGCAGCCTGGATTGGGGCGCGGGGACGAACACTGAAGCTTTCTTT.

CDR3 residues: CASSLDRAGTQYF. The CDR3 region has the DNA TGTGCCAGCAGTCTAGACAGGGCAGGGACCCAGTACTTC. The V gene is TRBV7-2, the J gene TRBJ2-5, with 7 bases fitting TRBD1. The CDR3 consists of 13 residues. The V segment lost 6 bases and the J segment 7 bases; nucleotides outside the gene matches: 8. From germline, CDR1 is SGHTA and CDR2 FQGNSA.

This clone has ten or more counts. This sequence joins TRBV4-2 and TRBJ2-1; 9 positions agree with TRBD2. The CDR3 has 16 amino acids. Germline CDR1 is LGHNA and CDR2 is YNFKEQ. Trimming took 0 bases from V and 9 from J; bases not matched to a gene: 9. CDR3 nucleotides: TGTGCCAGCAGCCAAGAAGTGGAGCGGGAGGAGAGTGAGCAGTTCTTC. Protein: CASSQEVEREESEQFF.